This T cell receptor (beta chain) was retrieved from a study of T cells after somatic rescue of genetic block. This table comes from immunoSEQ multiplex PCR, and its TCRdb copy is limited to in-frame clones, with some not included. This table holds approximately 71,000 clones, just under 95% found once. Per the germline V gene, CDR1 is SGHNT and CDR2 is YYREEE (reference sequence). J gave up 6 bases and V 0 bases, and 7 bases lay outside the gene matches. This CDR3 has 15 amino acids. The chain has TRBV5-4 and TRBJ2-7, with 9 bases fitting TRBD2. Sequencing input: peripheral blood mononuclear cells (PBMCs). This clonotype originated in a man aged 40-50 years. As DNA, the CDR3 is TGTGCCAGCAGCTTGGTTCCTAGCGGGGTCCGCGAGCAGTACTTC. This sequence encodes CASSLVPSGVREQYF.